This T cell receptor beta chain is from a study of blood T cell repertoires in COVID-19. Turning to the study itself: Researchers got acute and convalescent COVID-19 samples from the United States, Italy and Spain.

The V gene's germline CDR1 is SEHNR and CDR2 FQNEAQ (reference sequence). V gave up 5 bases and J gave up 4 bases; unmatched junction bases: 7. The CDR3 spans 14 residues. Some clones are missing from TCRdb's copy, which holds only in-frame ones; the method was immunoSEQ multiplex PCR. The sample yields about 130,000 clones, around 83% seen once. The chain is built from TRBV7-9 and TRBJ1-2, with 7 bases that match TRBD1. Material: peripheral blood. The receptor comes from an elderly woman with COVID-19, enrolled during active disease. The CDR3 region has the DNA TGTGCCAGCAGCCTCGGACAGGAGAGCTATGGCTACACCTTC. Protein: CASSLGQESYGYTF.